Listed below are T cell receptor beta chains from one sample, sequenced in a study of shared clonotypes between healthy human individuals. Using immunoSEQ multiplex PCR, the repertoire was profiled, and TCRdb retains in-frame clones only, with some absent. The sample has about 2.4 million clones, around 90% seen once. The sample consisted of naive CD4+ T cells sorted from blood. Source of these receptors: a man younger than 30 in good health. Each CDR3 is given with its conserved first and last residue. Each record gives: clone size, V gene, D gene, J gene, CDR3 DNA, CDR3 protein. The D gene is left open where the match is weak. Only some rows state a clone size, as once, few, many or a class for expanded clones.

>-|TRBV19|TRBD1|TRBJ1-1
TGTGCCAGTAGTATGTTTCAGGGGGCAATGAACACTGAAGCTTTCTTT
CASSMFQGAMNTEAFF
>-|TRBV28|-|TRBJ1-4
TGTGCCAGCAGTCCGTGGGGTAAAGCGACTAATGAAAAACTGTTTTTT
CASSPWGKATNEKLFF
>-|TRBV19|-|TRBJ2-5
TGTGCCAGTAGTTGGGCCTTCCAAGAGACCCAGTACTTC
CASSWAFQETQYF
>-|TRBV18|TRBD2|TRBJ2-1
TGTGCCAGCTCACCCGTTTCCCTCCCGGGAGGGAATGAGCAGTTCTTC
CASSPVSLPGGNEQFF
>-|TRBV2|-|TRBJ1-1
TGTGCCAGCAGTGGAGCCGGCGGGACTGAAGCTTTCTTT
CASSGAGGTEAFF
>-|TRBV19|TRBD1|TRBJ1-1
TGTGCCAGTACAGTCGGGGGGACAGTGAACACTGAAGCTTTCTTT
CASTVGGTVNTEAFF
>-|TRBV6-5|TRBD1|TRBJ2-7
TGTGCCAGCAGTCGGACAGGGGGCTCTTACGAGCAGTACTTC
CASSRTGGSYEQYF
>-|TRBV20-1|-|TRBJ2-7
TGCAGTGCTGGACAGTACGAGCAGTACTTC
CSAGQYEQYF
>-|TRBV2|-|TRBJ2-2
TGTGCCAGCAGTGAAGGGGGCCTGAACACCGGGGAGCTGTTTTTT
CASSEGGLNTGELFF
>-|TRBV2|TRBD2|TRBJ2-7
TGTGCCAGCAGTCCCCCGGGCGGGAGAGTCTACGAGCAGTACTTC
CASSPPGGRVYEQYF
>-|TRBV6-5|TRBD1|TRBJ1-2
TGTGCCAGCAGTTCGACCGGGACAGGGGCTGGCTACACCTTC
CASSSTGTGAGYTF
>-|TRBV30|-|TRBJ2-3
TGTGCCCGGGGGGCCGGCCACACAGATACGCAGTATTTT
CARGAGHTDTQYF
>-|TRBV18|TRBD2|TRBJ2-7
TGTGCCAGCTCACCACAGGCGACTAGCGGGAGCTACGAGCAGTACTTC
CASSPQATSGSYEQYF
>-|TRBV30|-|TRBJ1-4
TGTGCCTGGAGTCGCCGGGGGGGAACTAATGAAAAACTGTTTTTT
CAWSRRGGTNEKLFF
>-|TRBV7-9|-|TRBJ1-1
TGTGCCAGCAGCTGGCAGGGTGGTACTGAAGCCTTCTTT
CASSWQGGTEAFF
>-|TRBV6-1|-|TRBJ1-3
TGTGCCAGCAGTGAAGTAGGGAAATCCTCTGGAAACACCATATATTTT
CASSEVGKSSGNTIYF
>-|TRBV30|TRBD2|TRBJ2-3
TGTGCCTGGACCAACCCGGGACTAGCGGGACCCACAGATACGCAGTATTTT
CAWTNPGLAGPTDTQYF
>-|TRBV9|TRBD2|TRBJ2-3
TGTGCCAGCAGCTCGAGGACTAGCGGGGGGGCTGTTACGCAGTATTTT
CASSSRTSGGAVTQYF
>few|TRBV30|-|TRBJ1-4
TGTGCCTGGGGAGGACAGTTAGACGAAAAACTGTTTTTT
CAWGGQLDEKLFF
>-|TRBV5-1|-|TRBJ1-1
TGCGCCAGCAGCTTACGACAGTACACTATGGGCACTGAAGCTTTCTTT
CASSLRQYTMGTEAFF
>-|TRBV30|TRBD1|TRBJ1-5
TGTGCCTGGCGGACAGGGGCTCAGCCCCAGCATTTT
CAWRTGAQPQHF
>-|TRBV5-1|-|TRBJ1-4
TGCGCCAGCAGCTTGGATTGGACAGTAACTAATGAAAAACTGTTTTTT
CASSLDWTVTNEKLFF
>-|TRBV5-1|TRBD1|TRBJ2-7
TGCGCCAGCAGCTTGGAAACCGGGACAGCTTACGAGCAGTACTTC
CASSLETGTAYEQYF
>-|TRBV7-6|-|TRBJ1-2
TGTGCCAGCAGCTTAGAAGGGTTCTATGGCTACACCTTC
CASSLEGFYGYTF
>-|TRBV6-1|TRBD2|TRBJ2-3
TGTGCCAGCAGTGAAGTGGTAGCGGGGGATCTAGATACGCAGTATTTT
CASSEVVAGDLDTQYF
>-|TRBV15|-|TRBJ1-2
TGTGCCACCAGCGATAGCCTAGGGGCGAACTATGGCTACACCTTC
CATSDSLGANYGYTF
>-|TRBV7-9|-|TRBJ2-5
TGTGCCAGCAGCTTAAGCGCAGGGGAGGGGACCCAGTACTTC
CASSLSAGEGTQYF
>-|TRBV5-1|TRBD1|TRBJ1-1
TGCGCCAGCAGCTCTCCCGGGACAGCAAGGCTCTTT
CASSSPGTARLF
>few|TRBV4-3|-|TRBJ1-1
TGCGCCAGCAGCCAAGAAACAGGCACTGAAGCTTTCTTT
CASSQETGTEAFF
>-|TRBV30|TRBD1|TRBJ1-6
TGTGCCTGGAGTCCGGACAGGGGGCTAGGTAATTCACCCCTCCACTTT
CAWSPDRGLGNSPLHF
>-|TRBV6-6|-|TRBJ2-3
TGTGCCAGCAGTCCGCCGGGCAGGGTAGATACGCAGTATTTT
CASSPPGRVDTQYF
>-|TRBV5-4|-|TRBJ2-2
TGTGCCAGCAGCTTGTCGGCAGGGGCACCCACCGGGGAGCTGTTTTTT
CASSLSAGAPTGELFF
>-|TRBV7-2|-|TRBJ1-2
TGTGCCAGCAGCTTAGTAAGGGAGGCTTACTATGGCTACACCTTC
CASSLVREAYYGYTF
>-|TRBV14|-|TRBJ1-2
TGTGCCAGCAGCCAGGGTAACTATGGCTACACCTTC
CASSQGNYGYTF
>-|TRBV6-4|-|TRBJ2-6
TGTGCCAGCAGTGAGAACCAGGGGGCCAACGTCCTGACTTTC
CASSENQGANVLTF
>once|TRBV6-6|TRBD2|TRBJ2-7
TGTGCCAGCAGTTCTAGCGGGAGGACGGTCGAGCAGTACTTC
CASSSSGRTVEQYF
>-|TRBV2|-|TRBJ1-1
TGTGCCAGCAGCGGAATCGGCAAACAAGAAGCTTTCTTT
CASSGIGKQEAFF
>-|TRBV19|-|TRBJ1-2
TGTGCCAGTAGTACGAACAGGGTGCCTGGATATGGCTACACCTTC
CASSTNRVPGYGYTF
>-|TRBV5-1|TRBD2|TRBJ2-5
TGCGCCAGCAGCTTGGCCGGGGGGAGGTCTGAGACCCAGTACTTC
CASSLAGGRSETQYF
>-|TRBV2|-|TRBJ2-2
TGTGCCAGCAGTGAAACTAGTACCGGGGAGCTGTTTTTT
CASSETSTGELFF
>once|TRBV9|TRBD2|TRBJ2-1
TGTGCCAGCAGCGCCGGACTAGCGGGGTCCTACAATGAGCAGTTCTTC
CASSAGLAGSYNEQFF